Here is one T cell receptor (beta chain) with its context. The target antigen is unknown. Individually, cDNA molecules had unique molecular identifiers attached to them. One entry per CDR3 protein results from TCRdb running MiXCR on the 5' RACE reads. The sample holds 35,000 to 45,000 distinct CDR3 sequences; approximately 8.9% are singletons and the top ten take about 12%. The data belong to a study of early T cells in non-severe SARS-CoV-2 infection. Study overall: From unsorted whole blood, bulk RNA was sequenced, and the chains remained unpaired.

From germline, CDR1 is KGHSH and CDR2 LQKENI. Deletions cut 2 bases from V and 6 bases from J, with 12 bases between. CDR3 length: 14 amino acids. Study findings and constraints: There was a bias toward anti-spike CD8 responses in VDJdb matching, which missed private and CD4 specificities.

The chain uses TRBV18 and TRBJ2-3, with a tentative D call TRBD2 (7 bases). The sequence came from an adult who was a healthcare worker with PCR-confirmed SARS-CoV-2 infection or an uninfected control (not recorded which). The sample taken for sequencing was whole blood. The CDR3 loop reads CASSPEGGADTQYF. In DNA form, the CDR3 reads TGTGCCAGCTCACCAGAGGGGGGGGCCGATACGCAGTATTTT.